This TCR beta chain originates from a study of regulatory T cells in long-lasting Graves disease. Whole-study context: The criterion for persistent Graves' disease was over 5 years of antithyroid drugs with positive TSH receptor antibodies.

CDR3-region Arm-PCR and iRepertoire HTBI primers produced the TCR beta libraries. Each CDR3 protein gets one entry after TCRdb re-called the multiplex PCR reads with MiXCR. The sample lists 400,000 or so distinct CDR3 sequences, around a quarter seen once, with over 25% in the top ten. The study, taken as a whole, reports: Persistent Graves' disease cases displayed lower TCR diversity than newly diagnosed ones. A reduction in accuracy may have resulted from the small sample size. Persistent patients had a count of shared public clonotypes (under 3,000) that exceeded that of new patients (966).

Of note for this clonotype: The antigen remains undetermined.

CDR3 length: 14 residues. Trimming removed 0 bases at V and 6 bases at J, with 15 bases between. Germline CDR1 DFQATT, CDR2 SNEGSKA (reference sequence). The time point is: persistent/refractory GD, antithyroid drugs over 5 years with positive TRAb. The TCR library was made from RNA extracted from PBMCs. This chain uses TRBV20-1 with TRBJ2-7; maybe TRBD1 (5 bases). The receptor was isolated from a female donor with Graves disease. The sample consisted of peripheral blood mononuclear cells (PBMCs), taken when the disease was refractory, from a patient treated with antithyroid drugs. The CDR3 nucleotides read TGCAGTGCTAGAGATGAAGGACACCCCTCCGAGCAGTACTTC. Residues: CSARDEGHPSEQYF.